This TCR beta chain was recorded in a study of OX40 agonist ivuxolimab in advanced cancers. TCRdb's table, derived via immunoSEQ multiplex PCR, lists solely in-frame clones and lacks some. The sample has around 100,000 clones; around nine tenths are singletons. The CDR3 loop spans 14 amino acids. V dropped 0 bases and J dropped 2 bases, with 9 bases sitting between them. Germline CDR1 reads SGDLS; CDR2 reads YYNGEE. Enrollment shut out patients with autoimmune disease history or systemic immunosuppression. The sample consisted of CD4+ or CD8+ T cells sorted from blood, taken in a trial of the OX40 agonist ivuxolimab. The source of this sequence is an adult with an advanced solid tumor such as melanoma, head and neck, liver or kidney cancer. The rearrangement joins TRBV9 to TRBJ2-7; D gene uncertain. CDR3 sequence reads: CASSVGPGPYEQYF. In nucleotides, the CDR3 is TGTGCCAGCAGCGTAGGGCCAGGACCCTACGAGCAGTACTTC.